This T cell receptor beta chain is from a study of T cells after yellow fever vaccination. This clonotype was recorded many times. The CDR3 loop spans 15 amino acids. Germline V gene sequence: CDR1 ENHRY, CDR2 SYGVKD. V lost 6 bases, J lost 1 base, and 2 bases stayed unmatched. TCRdb itself ran the 5' RACE reads through MiXCR, one entry per CDR3 protein. In the table there are 150,000 to 200,000 distinct CDR3 sequences, 9.5% to 12% of which are singletons. This clonotype was obtained from a man between 18 and 35 years old who received the YFV17D yellow fever vaccine. This chain joins TRBV10-3 and TRBJ2-3, with 12 bases lining up with TRBD2. The input for sequencing was CD8+ T cells sorted from PBMCs, taken 15 days after the yellow fever booster vaccination. The DNA for the CDR3 is TGTGCCATCAGCCCTAGCGGGGGGGGCACAGATACGCAGTATTTT. Translating gives CAISPSGGGTDTQYF.